A selection of T cell receptor beta chains follows, all from one sample in a study of blood T cell repertoires in COVID-19. TCRdb's table, derived via immunoSEQ multiplex PCR, lists solely in-frame clones and lacks some. The data contain 70,000 or so clones, around 89% of them singletons. The sequenced material came from peripheral blood. All receptors derive from a man aged 55-75 years with acute or convalescent COVID-19. Both conserved end residues are part of each CDR3. The D gene is left open where the match is weak. Clone size is not always given. Where it is, it says once, few, many or a class for expanded clones.

abundance | j_gene | len | d_gene | v_gene | CDR3aa | CDR3nt
NA | TRBJ1-2 | 16 | TRBD1 | TRBV29-1 | CSVTRDRRRVNYGYTF | TGCAGCGTGACTCGGGACAGGCGACGGGTTAACTATGGCTACACCTTC
few | TRBJ1-2 | 13 | NA | TRBV27 | CASSLSGTGRYTF | TGTGCCAGCAGTTTATCCGGGACGGGGAGGTACACCTTC
NA | TRBJ2-7 | 13 | NA | TRBV30 | CAWSVNAVSEQYF | TGTGCCTGGAGTGTAAACGCAGTCTCCGAGCAGTACTTC
NA | TRBJ2-3 | 16 | TRBD2 | TRBV11-3 | CASSFSLAGGRDTQYF | TGTGCCAGCAGCTTTAGCCTAGCGGGGGGTCGGGATACGCAGTATTTT
NA | TRBJ2-1 | 15 | NA | TRBV5-4 | CASSLDSAGHNEQFF | TGTGCCAGCAGCTTGGACTCGGCGGGGCACAATGAGCAGTTCTTC
NA | TRBJ1-1 | 17 | TRBD1 | TRBV19 | CASSIPGQGAKNTEAFF | TGTGCCAGTAGTATTCCGGGACAGGGGGCAAAGAACACTGAAGCTTTCTTT
NA | TRBJ2-3 | 14 | NA | TRBV5-8 | CASSPGTLTDTQYF | TGTGCCAGCAGCCCCGGGACTCTCACAGATACGCAGTATTTT
NA | TRBJ1-5 | 11 | NA | TRBV19 | CASGRVGGQHF | TGTGCCAGTGGGAGAGTAGGTGGCCAGCATTTT
NA | TRBJ1-5 | 15 | TRBD1 | TRBV5-1 | CASSFGGQSNQPQHF | TGCGCCAGCAGCTTCGGGGGACAGAGCAATCAGCCCCAGCATTTT
NA | TRBJ1-2 | 12 | NA | TRBV24-1 | CATSAGDYGYTF | TGTGCCACCAGTGCGGGTGACTATGGCTACACCTTC
NA | TRBJ1-3 | 17 | TRBD1 | TRBV7-9 | CASSSRQGALNGNTIYF | TGTGCCAGCAGTTCTCGACAGGGGGCTCTTAATGGAAACACCATATATTTT
once | TRBJ2-2 | 18 | NA | TRBV5-1 | CASSLISPAGANTGELFF | TGCGCCAGCAGCTTGATTTCGCCGGCAGGGGCTAACACCGGGGAGCTGTTTTTT
few | TRBJ1-2 | 13 | TRBD1 | TRBV30 | CAWRTGGGYGYTF | TGTGCCTGGCGGACAGGGGGCGGCTATGGCTACACCTTC
few | TRBJ1-6 | 13 | NA | TRBV30 | CAWSDFDSSPLHF | TGTGCCTGGAGTGACTTCGACAGTTCACCCCTCCACTTT
once | TRBJ2-3 | 16 | TRBD1 | TRBV24-1 | CATSDHGQGWTDTQYF | TGTGCCACCAGTGACCACGGACAGGGGTGGACAGATACGCAGTATTTT
NA | TRBJ2-3 | 15 | TRBD2 | TRBV29-1 | CSVPPGTSGTDTQYF | TGCAGCGTCCCCCCCGGGACTAGCGGGACAGATACGCAGTATTTT
once | TRBJ1-6 | 15 | TRBD1 | TRBV5-1 | CASSLDRGRNSPLHF | TGCGCCAGCAGCTTGGACAGGGGACGGAATTCACCCCTCCACTTT
NA | TRBJ2-2 | 15 | TRBD2 | TRBV5-1 | CASSVGLAGTGELFF | TGCGCCAGCAGCGTGGGACTAGCTGGCACCGGGGAGCTGTTTTTT
NA | TRBJ1-2 | 15 | TRBD1 | TRBV4-1 | CASSQGRWDSYGYTF | TGCGCCAGCAGCCAAGGGAGGTGGGACAGCTATGGCTACACCTTC